This is a list of T cell receptor beta chains from one sample in a study of T cell responses to AZD1222 COVID-19 vaccine. Produced via immunoSEQ multiplex PCR; TCRdb's table is partial and in-frame only. Of 100,000 to 150,000 clones listed, about 89% were seen once; the top ten hold roughly 6.5%. The source material was peripheral blood, sampled on day 0 of AZD1222 vaccination. These receptors were taken from an adult in good health. CDR3s include the opening cysteine and the closing phenylalanine or tryptophan. The D gene is left open where the match is weak. Size values are once, few and many counts, or a class for expanded clones, and some rows have none.

D	V	size	J	CDR3	DNA
.	TRBV30	.	TRBJ2-7	CAWRGGRDPYEQYF	TGTGCCTGGAGGGGGGGTCGTGACCCCTACGAGCAGTACTTC
.	TRBV7-9	.	TRBJ1-5	CASSAQGSQPQHF	TGTGCCAGCAGCGCACAGGGTAGTCAGCCCCAGCATTTT
.	TRBV18	.	TRBJ1-1	CASSLDVNEAFF	TGTGCCAGCTCACTAGACGTCAACGAAGCTTTCTTT
.	TRBV18	.	TRBJ1-1	CASSPSPGGPEAFF	TGTGCCAGCTCACCCTCCCCGGGCGGCCCTGAAGCTTTCTTT
TRBD1	TRBV6-1	.	TRBJ1-2	CASTRQGVDGYTF	TGTGCCAGCACCCGACAGGGGGTAGATGGCTACACCTTC
.	TRBV21-1	.	TRBJ1-3	CASSLCGHRGTLSGNTIYF	TGTGCCAGCAGCCTCTGTGGGCACAGGGGGACCCTCTCTGGAAACACCATATATTTT
.	TRBV19	.	TRBJ1-3	CASSPAGASGNTIYF	TGTGCCAGTAGTCCCGCGGGGGCCTCTGGAAACACCATATATTTT
.	TRBV6-5	once	TRBJ1-6	CASSYGQKNSPLHF	TGTGCCAGCAGTTACGGGCAGAAGAATTCACCCCTCCACTTT
.	TRBV7-2	.	TRBJ1-2	CASSSWGANYGYTF	TGTGCCAGCAGCTCCTGGGGTGCTAACTATGGCTACACCTTC
TRBD1	TRBV5-1	.	TRBJ1-3	CASSRDSPGNTMYF	TGCGCCAGCAGCCGGGACAGCCCTGGAAACACCATGTATTTT
.	TRBV10-3	.	TRBJ2-3	CAIRDGTLSTDTQYF	TGTGCCATCAGAGACGGGACTCTTAGCACAGATACGCAGTATTTT
.	TRBV27	.	TRBJ2-5	CASSLLGETQYF	TGTGCCAGCAGTTTATTGGGGGAGACCCAGTACTTC
.	TRBV10-3	.	TRBJ1-1	CAMSGTLGSNTEAFF	TGTGCCATGTCAGGGACATTAGGATCGAACACTGAAGCTTTCTTT
.	TRBV6-1	.	TRBJ1-1	CASSETRNTEAFF	TGTGCCAGCAGTGAGACCCGAAACACTGAAGCTTTCTTT
.	TRBV18	once	TRBJ2-7	CASSPGAGTEQYF	TGTGCCAGCTCACCCGGGGCGGGGACCGAGCAGTACTTC
TRBD2	TRBV4-1	.	TRBJ2-2	CASSGARLADTGELFF	TGCGCCAGCAGTGGCGCCCGCCTAGCGGACACCGGGGAGCTGTTTTTT
.	TRBV6-5	.	TRBJ1-5	CASSPAGSNQPQHF	TGTGCCAGCAGTCCCGCCGGTAGTAATCAGCCCCAGCATTTT
.	TRBV10-3	.	TRBJ1-2	CAISESGTTNYGYTF	TGTGCCATCAGTGAGTCCGGAACCACTAACTATGGCTACACCTTC
.	TRBV7-2	once	TRBJ2-1	CASSQTGTYNEQFF	TGTGCCAGCAGCCAGACTGGTACCTACAATGAGCAGTTCTTC
.	TRBV30	.	TRBJ2-7	CAWSTGTSTGQDF	TGTGCCTGGAGCACCGGGACTTCTACCGGTCAGGACTTC
.	TRBV7-2	.	TRBJ1-1	CASSSQTVGNTEAFF	TGTGCCAGCAGCTCTCAAACTGTGGGGAACACTGAAGCTTTCTTT
.	TRBV7-2	.	TRBJ1-2	CASATGGSSGYTF	TGTGCCAGCGCAACCGGGGGCTCGTCTGGCTACACCTTC
.	TRBV30	.	TRBJ2-7	CAWRLDRHEQYF	TGTGCCTGGAGGCTCGACAGGCACGAGCAGTACTTC
TRBD1	TRBV5-5	.	TRBJ1-4	CASSVAGTGVEKLFF	TGTGCCAGCAGCGTTGCCGGGACAGGGGTTGAAAAACTGTTTTTT
.	TRBV7-9	.	TRBJ1-1	CASSLASGLNTEAFF	TGTGCCAGCAGCTTAGCTAGCGGCCTCAACACTGAAGCTTTCTTT
.	TRBV5-4	.	TRBJ1-6	CASSLTGQPTYNSPLHF	TGTGCCAGCAGCTTGACCGGACAGCCGACCTATAATTCACCCCTCCACTTT
.	TRBV9	.	TRBJ2-2	CASSQSGPGELFF	TGTGCCAGCAGCCAGTCAGGCCCCGGGGAGCTGTTTTTT
TRBD1	TRBV10-3	.	TRBJ2-7	CAIEGQHYEQYF	TGTGCCATCGAGGGACAGCACTACGAGCAGTACTTC
TRBD1	TRBV6-6	.	TRBJ1-2	CASKAGQGVIYGYTF	TGTGCCAGCAAGGCTGGACAGGGGGTGATTTATGGCTACACCTTC
TRBD1	TRBV24-1	once	TRBJ1-6	CATRPGQGNSPLHF	TGTGCCACCAGGCCGGGACAGGGGAATTCACCCCTCCACTTT
.	TRBV12-3/TRBV12-4	once	TRBJ1-3	CASSLRNTIYF	TGTGCCAGCAGCCTCAGAAACACCATATATTTT
.	TRBV7-9	.	TRBJ1-2	CASSSLGNYGYTF	TGTGCCAGCAGTTCATTAGGGAACTATGGCTACACCTTC
.	TRBV5-1	.	TRBJ2-5	CASSLDSQETQYF	TGCGCCAGCAGCTTGGACAGCCAAGAGACCCAGTACTTC
.	TRBV7-2	.	TRBJ1-6	CASSLGSRKSSYNSPLHF	TGTGCCAGCAGCTTAGGGTCGCGGAAGAGCTCCTATAATTCACCCCTCCACTTT
TRBD1	TRBV2	.	TRBJ1-2	CASSNEGQGNGYTF	TGTGCCAGCAGTAACGAGGGACAGGGAAATGGCTACACCTTC
.	TRBV7-8	.	TRBJ1-5	CASSLVGGSNQPQHF	TGTGCCAGCAGCTTAGTCGGCGGGAGCAATCAGCCCCAGCATTTT
.	TRBV19	.	TRBJ2-1	CASSPWGRNEQFF	TGTGCCAGTTCCCCTTGGGGGCGGAATGAGCAGTTCTTC
.	TRBV29-1	.	TRBJ2-3	CSARTGTAGTDTQYF	TGCAGCGCCAGGACGGGGACGGCCGGCACAGATACGCAGTATTTT
TRBD1	TRBV28	.	TRBJ1-2	CASSSQGGPLYGYTF	TGTGCCAGTTCGTCACAGGGGGGTCCACTCTATGGCTACACCTTC
.	TRBV4-2	.	TRBJ2-2	CASSQAGELFF	TGTGCCAGCAGCCAAGCCGGGGAGCTGTTTTTT
.	TRBV25-1	.	TRBJ1-2	CASSESPGEPYGYTF	TGTGCCAGCAGTGAATCCCCAGGGGAGCCCTATGGCTACACCTTC
.	TRBV27	.	TRBJ2-7	CASFGGPSYEQYF	TGTGCCTCCTTCGGGGGTCCATCCTACGAGCAGTACTTC
.	TRBV5-6	few	TRBJ2-6	CASSLRAGANVLTF	TGTGCCAGCAGCTTGAGGGCTGGGGCCAACGTCCTGACTTTC
.	TRBV7-9	.	TRBJ2-5	CASSFDRTYQETQYF	TGTGCCAGCAGCTTCGACCGGACCTACCAAGAGACCCAGTACTTC
TRBD1	TRBV5-4	.	TRBJ2-7	CASSLAQGAREQYF	TGTGCCAGCAGCTTGGCCCAGGGGGCTAGGGAGCAGTACTTC